These 12 T cell receptor beta chains were sequenced from one sample in a study of T cells in Graves' hyperthyroidism and ophthalmopathy. Amplification of TCR beta CDR3 regions was performed using RNA transcripts as template. A first-round RT-PCR of the TCR CDR3 used the HTBI primer set. A single record per CDR3 protein comes from TCRdb applying MiXCR to the multiplex PCR reads. The sample consists of 470,000 or so distinct CDR3 sequences, 20% to 25% of them appearing once. The sample taken for sequencing was blood. These TCRs come from a man aged 18 to 35 with Graves' hyperthyroidism.

This chain links TRBV28 with TRBJ2-4; TRBD1 aligns across 7 bases. The CDR3 covers 14 residues. Germline CDR1 is MDHEN and CDR2 is SYDVKM. J gave up 2 bases and V 3 bases, and 1 base lay outside the gene matches. The CDR3 region is CASSLGQSKNIQYF. CDR3 sequence (DNA): TGTGCCAGCAGTTTGGGACAGTCCAAAAACATTCAGTACTTC.

The chain uses TRBV20-1 and TRBJ2-7; 7 bases are shared with TRBD2. Germline lookup yields CDR1 DFQATT and CDR2 SNEGSKA (reference sequence). J was trimmed by 2 bases and V by 6 bases; bases with no gene match: 4. The CDR3 sequence is 12 residues long. The CDR3 DNA is TGCAGTGCCGCGGGAGCTGCCTACGAGCAGTACTTC. Its translation: CSAAGAAYEQYF.

This clonotype occurred many times. This chain joins TRBV6-2 or TRBV6-3 and TRBJ2-2; D tentatively reads TRBD1 or TRBD2 (5 bases each). Trimming stripped 7 bases from V and 1 base from J, with 28 bases between. The CDR3 runs 20 residues. Germline V gene sequence: CDR1 MNHEY, CDR2 SVGEGT. This CDR3 is CASTRGLRSGAGMNTGELFF. The CDR3 nucleotides read TGTGCCAGCACAAGAGGGCTTCGATCCGGGGCAGGGATGAACACCGGGGAGCTGTTTTTT.

Worth noting for this clonotype: Germline is not matched at one junction end, which may reflect a read error. CDR3 region: CASRPRQGEAFF. CDR3 coding DNA: TGTGCTAGCAGGCCCCGCCAGGGGGAAGCTTTCTTT. The rearrangement uses TRBV12-3 or TRBV12-4 and TRBJ1-1; D possibly corresponds to TRBD1 (6 bases). CDR3 length equals 12 residues.

V is TRBV24-1 and J is TRBJ2-7; D call uncertain. This CDR3 spans 14 amino acids. The V end was cut by 0 bases, the J end by 4 bases, with 9 bases between. The germline V gene encodes CDR1 KGHDR and CDR2 SFDVKD. CDR3 in amino acids: CATSDLSRPYEQYF. CDR3 DNA sequence: TGTGCCACCAGTGATTTGAGTCGGCCGTACGAGCAGTACTTC.

In its sample, this clonotype was seen a few times. The V gene is TRBV24-1, the J gene TRBJ1-5; perhaps TRBD1 as D (5 bases). The CDR3 consists of 14 residues. V was trimmed by 3 bases and J by 4 bases, leaving 9 bases between them. CDR1 is KGHDR, CDR2 SFDVKD, per germline. CDR3 bases: TGTGCCACCAGTGATGTGGGGCTTAATCAGCCCCAGCATTTT. This sequence encodes CATSDVGLNQPQHF.

This clonotype was counted a few times. The rearrangement links TRBV5-4 to TRBJ2-5; D perhaps matches TRBD1 (5 bases). This CDR3 contains 14 residues. Germline V gene lookup returns CDR1 SGHNT and CDR2 YYREEE (reference sequence). Trimming took off 3 bases at V and 5 bases at J, with 14 bases between the two ends. The CDR3 coding sequence is TGTGCCAGCAGCTCTCAGGGTCGGAGCGAGACCCAGTACTTC. Translation: CASSSQGRSETQYF.

On this clonotype itself: Compared with germline, one end of the junction differs, possibly owing to a read error. The chain uses TRBV24-1 and TRBJ2-2; D is ambiguous. The CDR3 extends over 13 amino acids. The germline gives CDR1 KGHDR, CDR2 SFDVKD. CDR3 bases: TGTGCCAGCAGTTCGAGACACTCCGGGGAGCTGTTTTTT. Its translation is CASSSRHSGELFF.

This sequence joins TRBV3-1 and TRBJ1-1, with unresolved D. Germline CDR1 and CDR2: LGHDT and YNNKEL (reference sequence). There are 17 residues in the CDR3. Trimming pared 7 bases from V and 0 bases from J, leaving 21 bases between. The CDR3 sequence: CASTQEVGSKVNTEAFF. The DNA of the CDR3 is TGTGCCAGCACGCAAGAGGTGGGTTCCAAGGTGAACACTGAAGCTTTCTTT.

This clonotype was picked up many times. V is TRBV5-1 and J is TRBJ2-3, with no clear D. Trimming stripped 7 bases from V and 6 bases from J, with 18 bases between. The CDR3 extends over 14 amino acids. From germline, CDR1 is SGHRS and CDR2 YFSETQ. CDR3 loop: CASVGINSQDTQYF. The CDR3 nucleotides read TGCGCCAGCGTAGGAATCAACAGCCAGGATACGCAGTATTTT.

This clonotype has ten or more counts. CDR3 in amino acids: CASSLGRGGYTF. In DNA, the CDR3 is TGTGCCAGCAGCCTAGGACGAGGGGGCTACACCTTC. The V call is TRBV7-9, the J call TRBJ1-2, with unresolved D. Between the trimmed V and J ends, which lost 5 bases and 8 bases, there was a span of 12 bases. The V gene's germline CDR1 is SEHNR and CDR2 FQNEAQ (reference sequence). The CDR3 loop spans 12 amino acids.

To note about this clonotype: With a much larger clone just one base away, this may be a read error. The gene calls are TRBV5-6 and TRBJ2-4; TRBD1 agrees at 9 bases. V gave up 5 bases and J gave up 9 bases; unmatched junction bases: 9. The germline CDR1 and CDR2 sequences are SGHDT and YYEEEE. The CDR3 has 14 residues. CDR3 sequence (DNA): TGTGCCAGCAGTGGGGACCCGACAGGGGGCATTCAGTACTTC. Encoded protein: CASSGDPTGGIQYF. The entire variable domain, with the rest obtained from reference TRBV5-6 and TRBJ2-4, is as follows: DAGVTQSPTHLIKTRGQQVTLRCSPKSGHDTVSWYQQALGQGPQFIFQYYEEEERQRGNFPDRFSGHQFPNYSSELNVNALLLGDSALYLCASSGDPTGGIQYFGAGTRLSVL.